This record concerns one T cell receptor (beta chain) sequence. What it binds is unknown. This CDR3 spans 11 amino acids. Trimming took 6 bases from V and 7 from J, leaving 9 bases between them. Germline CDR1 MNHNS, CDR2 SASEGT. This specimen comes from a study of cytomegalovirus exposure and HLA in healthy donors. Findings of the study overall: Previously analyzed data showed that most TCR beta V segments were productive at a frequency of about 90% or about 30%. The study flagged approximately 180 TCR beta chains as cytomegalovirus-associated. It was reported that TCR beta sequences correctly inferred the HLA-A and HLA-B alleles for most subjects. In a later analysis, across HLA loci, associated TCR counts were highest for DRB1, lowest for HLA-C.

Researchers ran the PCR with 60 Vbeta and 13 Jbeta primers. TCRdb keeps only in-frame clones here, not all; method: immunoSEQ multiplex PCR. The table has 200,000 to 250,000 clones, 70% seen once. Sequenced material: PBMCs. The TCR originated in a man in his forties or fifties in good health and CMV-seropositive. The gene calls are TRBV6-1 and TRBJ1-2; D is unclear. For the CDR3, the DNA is TGTGCCAGCAGGGCTGATGGTGGCTACACCTTC. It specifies CASRADGGYTF.